The clone carrying this T cell receptor (beta chain) appeared many times. Time point specified: patch test 2, 6 weeks after DPC sensitization. Sample treatment: therapeutic diphenylcyclopropenone sensitization with weekly scalp DPC. The data originate from a study of human T cells and chemical hapten exposure. The germline V and J ends were trimmed by 0 bases and 7 bases, with 4 bases remaining between them. The CDR3 has 13 residues. Germline CDR1 reads SGHTA; CDR2 reads FQGNSA. One entry per CDR3 protein results from TCRdb running MiXCR on the RACE reads. The data contain 85,000 to 95,000 distinct CDR3 sequences, approximately 10% of them singletons.

Sample: whole blood, taken in connection with sensitization to the hapten diphenylcyclopropenone (DPC). The chain is built from TRBV7-2 and TRBJ1-6; D call uncertain. The sequence derives from a man aged 35 to 55 with alopecia areata. Some clones in this sample may be carry-over from other donors' samples. The CDR3 region has the DNA TGTGCCAGCAGCTTAGCGCTAAATTCACCCCTCCACTTT. It yields the protein CASSLALNSPLHF.